Below, 30 T cell receptor beta chains from the same sample are listed, as sequenced in a study of T cell changes during pregnancy in multiple sclerosis. Some clones are missing from TCRdb's copy, which holds only in-frame ones; the method was immunoSEQ multiplex PCR. The table lists 30,000 to 45,000 clones, about 88% of them singletons. Sequencing was performed on CD4+ T cells from peripheral blood mononuclear cells, taken before pregnancy. The receptors shown here come from a female donor with multiple sclerosis, enrolled in a pregnancy study.

The chain employs TRBV5-1 and TRBJ2-3; 7 bases agree with TRBD1. The CDR3 loop spans 16 amino acids. Trimming took 4 bases from V and 0 from J; bases not matched to a gene: 8. Germline-derived CDR1 and CDR2 are SGHRS and YFSETQ. CDR3 amino acids: CASSRVSGQSTDTQYF. CDR3 bases: TGCGCCAGCAGCCGTGTCTCGGGACAGAGCACAGATACGCAGTATTTT.

This clone was seen a single time. The genes are TRBV9 and TRBJ2-5; D is ambiguous. CDR3 length equals 14 residues. The V end was cut by 0 bases, the J end by 4 bases, with 10 bases between. Per the germline V gene, CDR1 is SGDLS and CDR2 is YYNGEE. The CDR3, as DNA: TGTGCCAGCAGCGTAGCTTCCAGTGGAGAGACCCAGTACTTC. Protein sequence: CASSVASSGETQYF.

The chain has TRBV30 and TRBJ2-3, with 8 bases lining up with TRBD2. Germline V gene lookup returns CDR1 GTSNPN and CDR2 SVGIG (reference sequence). V lost 0 bases to trimming and J lost 8 bases; unmatched junction nucleotides: 7. The CDR3 loop spans 14 amino acids. The CDR3 loop reads CAWSVGGGSFTQYF. CDR3 coding DNA: TGTGCCTGGAGTGTGGGCGGGGGGTCCTTTACGCAGTATTTT. The full variable domain, rest sourced from reference TRBV30 and TRBJ2-3, is SQTIHQWPATLVQPVGSPLSLECTVEGTSNPNLYWYRQAAGRGLQLLFYSVGIGQISSEVPQNLSASRPQDRQFILSSKKLLLSDSGFYLCAWSVGGGSFTQYFGPGTRLTVL.

The chain uses TRBV5-1 and TRBJ1-4, with D maybe TRBD1 (6 bases). The ends were cut back, 1 base at V and 8 bases at J, with 12 bases in the middle. This CDR3 spans 14 amino acids. Germline values: CDR1 SGHRS, CDR2 YFSETQ. The CDR3, as DNA: TGCGCCAGCAGCTTGACAGGGTTAGGGGAAAAACTGTTTTTT. Translated: CASSLTGLGEKLFF.

This clone occurred a few times. The V call is TRBV5-1, the J call TRBJ1-2; 11 nucleotides line up with TRBD1. CDR3 length equals 14 residues. Germline CDR1 SGHRS, CDR2 YFSETQ. Trimming cost V 3 bases and J 8 bases; bases outside gene matches: 6. This chain's CDR3 is CASSWDRDRGGYTF. CDR3 sequence (DNA): TGCGCCAGCAGCTGGGACCGGGACAGGGGGGGCTACACCTTC. Together with reference TRBV5-1 and TRBJ1-2, the CDR3 gives the full variable domain: KAGVTQTPRYLIKTRGQQVTLSCSPISGHRSVSWYQQTPGQGLQFLFEYFSETQRNKGNFPGRFSGRQFSNSRSEMNVSTLELGDSALYLCASSWDRDRGGYTFGSGTRLTVV.

The rearrangement uses TRBV2 and TRBJ1-1, with 7 bases fitting TRBD1. The germline CDR1 and CDR2 sequences are SNHLY and FYNNEI. The CDR3 sequence is 12 residues long. The V and J ends lost 5 bases and 5 bases, in that order; junction bases with no gene match: 2. For the CDR3, the DNA is TGTGCCAGCAGTAGGACAGGTACTGAAGCTTTCTTT. This codes for CASSRTGTEAFF.

The rearrangement joins TRBV29-1 to TRBJ2-7, with D perhaps matching TRBD2 (6 bases). Deletions cut 4 bases from V and 0 bases from J, with 16 bases between. The CDR3 is 15 amino acids. Per the germline V gene, CDR1 is SQVTM and CDR2 is ANQGSEA. This CDR3 is CSVVLPGRPSYEQYF. CDR3 nucleotides: TGCAGCGTTGTATTGCCAGGGAGGCCCTCCTACGAGCAGTACTTC.

The V call is TRBV10-1, the J call TRBJ2-1; no firm D call. Germline V gene lookup returns CDR1 WNHNN and CDR2 SYGVQD (reference sequence). This CDR3 region has 15 residues. Between the trimmed V and J ends, which lost 3 bases and 4 bases, there was a span of 13 bases. The CDR3 nucleotides are TGCGCCAGCAGTGAAGTAGGTAGCAGTTACAATGAGCAGTTCTTC. Its translation is CASSEVGSSYNEQFF.

The V and J genes are TRBV27 and TRBJ1-1; D possibly corresponds to TRBD1 (5 bases). This CDR3 spans 14 amino acids. The germline V gene has CDR1 MNHEY and CDR2 SMNVEV (reference sequence). The V and J ends lost 1 base and 4 bases respectively, with 10 bases between them. CDR3 sequence reads: CASSLYPGITEAFF. For the CDR3, the DNA is TGTGCCAGCAGTTTATATCCAGGGATCACTGAAGCTTTCTTT.

The chain uses TRBV19 and TRBJ1-4; the match to TRBD1 covers 10 bases. Germline-derived CDR1 and CDR2 are LNHDA and SQIVND (reference sequence). This CDR3 region has 14 residues. Trimming took 5 bases from V and 7 from J; bases not matched to a gene: 4. The CDR3 DNA sequence: TGTGCCAGTAGTCCTGGGACAGGGGTTGAAAAACTGTTTTTT. Its protein is CASSPGTGVEKLFF.

The J gene is TRBJ2-3, the V gene TRBV30, with 12 bases lining up with TRBD2. The CDR3 loop spans 14 amino acids. The junction had 2 bases not matched to a gene; V was cut back by 3 bases and J by 4 bases. Germline V lookup: CDR1 GTSNPN, CDR2 SVGIG (reference sequence). The DNA of the CDR3 is TGTGCCTGGAGGACTAGCGGGAGTGCAGATACGCAGTATTTT. It specifies CAWRTSGSADTQYF.

The chain has TRBV5-1 and TRBJ2-5; 7 nucleotides match TRBD2. The CDR3 has 15 residues. CDR1 is SGHRS and CDR2 is YFSETQ in the germline V gene. The junction had 6 bases not matched to a gene; V was cut back by 3 bases and J by 1 base. CDR3 sequence (DNA): TGCGCCAGCAGCTCCGGCTGGGGGGGCCAAGAGACCCAGTACTTC. As protein: CASSSGWGGQETQYF.

The rearrangement links TRBV5-4 to TRBJ2-7; 9 bases are a match to TRBD1. CDR3 size: 13 residues. Germline V gene data show CDR1 as SGHNT and CDR2 as YYREEE (reference sequence). Trimming removed 3 bases from V and 3 bases from J; junction bases left unmatched: 1. The CDR3, as DNA: TGTGCCAGCAGCTCGGGACAGGGCTACGAGCAGTACTTC. This codes for CASSSGQGYEQYF.

V gene TRBV10-3 combines with J gene TRBJ2-5, with 8 nucleotides matching TRBD1. With 7 bases clipped from V and 4 bases from J, the junction kept 8 bases outside the gene matches. The V gene's germline CDR1 is ENHRY and CDR2 SYGVKD. The CDR3 covers 14 residues. CDR3 coding DNA: TGTGCCATCACCTCGACAGGGGTGAGAGAGACCCAGTACTTC. As protein: CAITSTGVRETQYF.

The chain joins TRBV10-1 to TRBJ2-3; D uncertain. CDR3 length equals 15 residues. Germline values: CDR1 WNHNN, CDR2 SYGVQD (reference sequence). The ends were cut back, 0 bases at V and 4 bases at J, with 11 bases in the middle. CDR3 bases: TGCGCCAGCAGTGAGTCTCCCCAATTTTCAGATACGCAGTATTTT. Translated: CASSESPQFSDTQYF.

V usage is TRBV5-1 and J usage is TRBJ2-7; TRBD2 matches at 9 bases. Germline V gene data show CDR1 as SGHRS and CDR2 as YFSETQ. V trimming: 4 bases; J trimming: 3 bases; junction bases outside the gene matches: 5. The CDR3 is 14 residues long. The CDR3 region has the DNA TGCGCCAGCAGCACCTCTAGCGGGGTCTACGAGCAGTACTTC. Its translation is CASSTSSGVYEQYF.

In its sample, this clone was seen a few times. This chain connects TRBV5-1 to TRBJ1-2; no reliable D call. CDR3 length: 13 amino acids. Germline V gene data show CDR1 as SGHRS and CDR2 as YFSETQ. The V end was cut by 1 base, the J end by 2 bases, with 6 bases between. DNA for the CDR3: TGCGCCAGCAGCTTGCAGGCAAACTATGGCTACACCTTC. It is translated as CASSLQANYGYTF.

The CDR3 here is CASSLYVAPIYNEQFF. The DNA of the CDR3 is TGTGCCAGCAGCTTGTATGTAGCGCCAATCTACAATGAGCAGTTCTTC. The rearrangement joins TRBV5-6 to TRBJ2-1, with a tentative D call TRBD2 (5 bases). The CDR3 consists of 16 residues. Trimming left V 1 base short and J 3 bases short, with 14 bases between. The V gene's germline CDR1 is SGHDT and CDR2 YYEEEE.

Concerning this clone: One end of the junction varies from germline; a read error may be responsible. The J gene is TRBJ1-5, the V gene TRBV7-7; 7 positions agree with TRBD1. CDR1 and CDR2 from the germline V gene are SSHAT and FNYEAQ (reference sequence). CDR3 length: 17 amino acids. The CDR3 spells CASSLPPGTAGNQPQHF. The DNA for the CDR3 is TGTGCTAGCAGCTTACCGCCCGGGACAGCTGGCAATCAGCCCCAGCATTTT.

The V call is TRBV7-9, the J call TRBJ2-7; 7 bases are a match to TRBD1. The V gene end was trimmed by 3 bases and the J gene end by 2 bases; junction bases not matched to a gene: 4. CDR3 length equals 14 residues. Germline assignment: CDR1 SEHNR and CDR2 FQNEAQ (reference sequence). The CDR3: CASSLTGNTYEQYF. DNA of the CDR3: TGTGCCAGCAGCTTGACAGGGAATACCTACGAGCAGTACTTC.

In DNA form, the CDR3 reads TGTGCCAGCAGTTCGGACAGGGGGCAAAGGATCGGGGAGCTGTTTTTT. It codes for CASSSDRGQRIGELFF. The rearrangement uses TRBV28 and TRBJ2-2, with 11 bases that match TRBD1. Trimming at V came to 4 bases and at J to 7 bases, leaving 8 bases not matched to a gene. This CDR3 is built from 16 residues. Germline-derived CDR1 and CDR2 are MDHEN and SYDVKM.

The chain is built from TRBV30 and TRBJ1-1; 10 bases are shared with TRBD1. The germline CDR1 and CDR2 sequences are GTSNPN and SVGIG (reference sequence). The CDR3 covers 16 residues. J was trimmed by 1 base and V by 1 base; bases with no gene match: 6. The CDR3 region is CAWSEGQGRRNTEAFF. CDR3 DNA: TGTGCCTGGAGTGAGGGACAGGGGCGAAGGAACACTGAAGCTTTCTTT.

The gene calls are TRBV5-6 and TRBJ1-5; 9 positions match TRBD1. This CDR3 is 14 amino acids long. Germline V gene sequence: CDR1 SGHDT, CDR2 YYEEEE. V lost 4 bases and J lost 4; bases outside the gene matches: 3. This chain's CDR3 is CASSADRGNQPQHF. In nucleotides, the CDR3 is TGTGCCAGCAGCGCGGACAGGGGAAATCAGCCCCAGCATTTT.

The chain carries TRBV14 and TRBJ1-2; unclear D gene. Trimming shortened V by 1 base and J by 7 bases, and 7 bases separated the two germline ends. The germline V gene encodes CDR1 SGHDN and CDR2 FVKESK. The CDR3 spans 12 residues. The CDR3 spells CASSQGPGGYTF. The CDR3 nucleotides are TGTGCCAGCAGCCAAGGTCCCGGTGGCTACACCTTC.

This clone was seen once. The rearrangement uses TRBV5-1 and TRBJ2-5, with 7 bases identical to TRBD1. The germline V gene has CDR1 SGHRS and CDR2 YFSETQ. V gave up 2 bases and J gave up 1 base; unmatched junction bases: 5. This CDR3 spans 15 amino acids. In DNA form, the CDR3 reads TGCGCCAGCAGCTTTTTACAGGGGCTCCAAGAGACCCAGTACTTC. Translation: CASSFLQGLQETQYF.

This clone rates as medium-sized. The genes are TRBV4-2 and TRBJ2-1; 11 nucleotides line up with TRBD2. Per germline, CDR1 LGHNA and CDR2 YNFKEQ. This CDR3 is 16 amino acids long. With V trimmed by 2 bases and J by 7 bases, 7 bases remained unmatched. The CDR3 DNA sequence: TGTGCCAGCAGCCAAAATCTAGCGGGAGGTCTGAATGAGCAGTTCTTC. Translation: CASSQNLAGGLNEQFF.

The chain couples TRBV19 to TRBJ2-3, with a possible D match to TRBD1 (5 bases). The CDR3 is made up of 15 amino acids. Germline V CDR1 and CDR2: LNHDA, SQIVND (reference sequence). The V end lost 7 bases, the J end lost 1 base, and 15 bases lay between the germline ends. The CDR3 nucleotides read TGTGCCAGTATGGGGCAGGGTCGGGGCACAGATACGCAGTATTTT. This translates into CASMGQGRGTDTQYF.

The chain joins TRBV10-3 to TRBJ2-7; TRBD1 matches at 8 bases. Trimming at V came to 4 bases and at J to 0 bases, leaving 8 bases not matched to a gene. CDR3 size: 16 residues. CDR1 and CDR2 from the germline V gene are ENHRY and SYGVKD. The CDR3, as DNA: TGTGCCATCAGTGCCAGGGGGCCTACCAACTCCTACGAGCAGTACTTC. This encodes CAISARGPTNSYEQYF.

The V call is TRBV7-3, the J call TRBJ2-1; a possible D gene is TRBD1 (6 bases). CDR1 and CDR2 from the germline V gene are SGHTA and FQGTGA. The CDR3 spans 13 residues. V shed 5 bases and J shed 5 bases, with 10 bases lying between them. The CDR3 region is CASSPGANNEQFF. CDR3 bases: TGTGCCAGCAGCCCAGGGGCCAACAATGAGCAGTTCTTC.

This clone was counted once. CDR3 sequence: CASSGPSGDYNEQFF. CDR3 coding DNA: TGTGCCAGCAGCGGACCCAGCGGAGACTACAATGAGCAGTTCTTC. V and J are TRBV21-1 and TRBJ2-1; the table calls TRBD2, which could not be checked here. TRBV21-1 has pseudogene status. The CDR3 consists of 15 residues.